This record concerns one TCR beta chain sequence. Its antigen is undetermined. PCR was performed using 60 Vbeta and 13 Jbeta primers. Repertoires were generated with immunoSEQ multiplex PCR, while TCRdb's copy carries only in-frame clones and drops some. The sample comprises more than 100,000 clones, around 70% of which are singletons, and around 4% rests with the top ten. As for the donors, each was a healthy bone marrow donor. This entry is derived from a study of cytomegalovirus exposure and HLA in healthy donors. The V gene's germline CDR1 is SQVTM and CDR2 ANQGSEA. CDR3 size: 12 residues. Trimming removed 4 bases from V and 7 bases from J, with 11 bases in between. Study-wide points: In a later analysis, donors in an Asian-associated ancestry cluster reportedly had fewer N-insertions in productive TCRs than the cohort mean. In a later analysis, at a false discovery rate of 0.05, some 15,000 TCR beta sequences were associated with HLA alleles.

The chain recombines TRBV29-1 with TRBJ2-1, with D perhaps matching TRBD1 (7 bases). Sequencing used PBMCs. This receptor was obtained from a middle-aged woman in good health and CMV-seronegative. CDR3: CSVAPGGNEQFF. The DNA for the CDR3 is TGCAGCGTTGCTCCAGGGGGGAATGAGCAGTTCTTC.